This T cell receptor (beta chain) emerged from a study of CD8+CD57+ T cells in acquired aplastic anemia. Previously, flow cytometry had revealed CD8+CD57+ cell expansion in the patients chosen for sequencing. Trimming shortened V by 5 bases and J by 6 bases, and 22 bases separated the two germline ends. Germline V lookup: CDR1 SGHDN, CDR2 FVKESK. This CDR3 region has 16 residues. The template for TCR beta VDJ and CDR3 sequence profiling was genomic DNA. TCRdb re-analysed the reads in MiXCR, keeping a single row per CDR3 protein. The sample consists of fewer than 250,000 distinct CDR3 sequences, under 55% of them appearing once.

Sequencing input: sorted CD4+, CD8+, or CD8+CD57+ T cells (not recorded which) from PBMCs. This TCR came from a human donor with aplastic anemia. V gene TRBV14 combines with J gene TRBJ1-1; a weak D match, TRBD1 (5 bases). CDR3 nucleotides: TGTGCCAGCAGCTCAACGACATCGGGGCGGGCCTCTGAAGCTTTCTTT. As protein: CASSSTTSGRASEAFF.